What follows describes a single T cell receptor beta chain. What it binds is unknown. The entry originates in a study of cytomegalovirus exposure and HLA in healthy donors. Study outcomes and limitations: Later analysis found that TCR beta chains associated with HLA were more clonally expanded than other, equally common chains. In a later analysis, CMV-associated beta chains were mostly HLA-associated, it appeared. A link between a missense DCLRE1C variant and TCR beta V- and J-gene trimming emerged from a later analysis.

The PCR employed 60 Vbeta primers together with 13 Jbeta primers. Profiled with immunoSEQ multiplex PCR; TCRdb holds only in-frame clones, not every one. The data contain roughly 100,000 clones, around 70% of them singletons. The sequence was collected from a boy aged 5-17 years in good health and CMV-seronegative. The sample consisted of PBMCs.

The CDR3, as DNA: TGTGCCAGCAGCTTGGCGGGAGGGCCTCACGAGCAGTACTTC. Protein: CASSLAGGPHEQYF. The rearrangement links TRBV5-4 to TRBJ2-7, with 8 bases that match TRBD2. The germline V gene has CDR1 SGHNT and CDR2 YYREEE (reference sequence). Losses at the gene ends were 0 bases for V and 5 bases for J; bases not matched to a gene: 4. There are 14 residues in the CDR3.